These 19 T cell receptor beta chains were all obtained from the same sample, sequenced in a study of blood T cells in healthy people across ages. A J-beta primer mix and a sample-barcoded 5' primer were used in a second PCR of roughly 6 to 11 cycles. TCRdb reanalysed the 5' RACE reads using MiXCR and keeps one entry per CDR3 protein. The repertoire has 700,000 to 950,000 distinct CDR3 sequences, 58% of them found once; the top ten carry 20% to 25%. The sample consisted of blood. All receptors derive from a man aged 25 to 45 in good health.

The chain links TRBV7-2 to TRBJ2-1; TRBD1 matches at 8 bases. The V gene end was trimmed by 5 bases and the J gene end by 6 bases; junction bases not matched to a gene: 6. Germline V CDR1 and CDR2: SGHTA, FQGNSA. CDR3 size: 14 residues. This CDR3 is CASSPGQGTNEQFF. For the CDR3, the DNA is TGTGCCAGCAGCCCAGGACAGGGAACCAATGAGCAGTTCTTC.

The V and J genes are TRBV7-8 and TRBJ2-7; maybe TRBD1 (6 bases). V was cut by 5 bases and J by 1 base, with 15 bases left in between. The CDR3 length is 15 residues. Germline assignment: CDR1 SGHVS and CDR2 FQNEAQ. CDR3 nucleotides: TGTGCCAGCAGCCCAGGGACACGTCCTTCCTACGAGCAGTACTTC. This gives the protein CASSPGTRPSYEQYF.

This clonotype was recorded many times. J is TRBJ2-7 and V is TRBV7-2, with unresolved D. Germline assignment: CDR1 SGHTA and CDR2 FQGNSA. Trimming removed 0 bases at V and 3 bases at J, with 9 bases between. The CDR3 runs 14 residues. Here the CDR3 DNA reads TGTGCCAGCAGCTTAGCGGGAAGTCTCTACGAGCAGTACTTC. Its protein is CASSLAGSLYEQYF.

The V and J genes are TRBV7-2 and TRBJ2-5, with a weak D call TRBD1 (5 bases). CDR1 is SGHTA, CDR2 FQGNSA, per germline. The CDR3 extends over 15 amino acids. V gave up 0 bases and J gave up 3 bases, with 11 bases separating them. The CDR3 reads CASSLARKGKETQYF. The CDR3 coding sequence is TGTGCCAGCAGCTTAGCGCGGAAGGGGAAAGAGACCCAGTACTTC.

This chain joins TRBV4-3 and TRBJ2-1; tentatively, D is TRBD1 (6 bases). Trimming left V 0 bases short and J 3 bases short, with 18 bases between. The CDR3 has 18 amino acids. Germline values: CDR1 LGHNA, CDR2 YSLEER. CDR3 DNA sequence: TGCGCCAGCAGCCAAGAAACGTCAACAGGGAACTACTACAATGAGCAGTTCTTC. It yields the protein CASSQETSTGNYYNEQFF.

The rearrangement uses TRBV6-6 and TRBJ2-1; 8 nucleotides line up with TRBD2. V trimming: 5 bases; J trimming: 2 bases; junction bases outside the gene matches: 8. CDR1 is MNHNY and CDR2 is SVGAGI in the germline V gene (reference sequence). The CDR3 has 16 residues. The CDR3 region has the DNA TGTGCCAGCAGTACCCGGACTAGCTTAACCTACAATGAGCAGTTCTTC. Its protein product is CASSTRTSLTYNEQFF.

The CDR3 region is CASSIQLSSNTDTQYF. CDR3 sequence (DNA): TGCGCCAGCAGTATCCAGCTTTCCTCAAACACAGATACGCAGTATTTT. The gene calls are TRBV5-1 and TRBJ2-3; no clear D. CDR3 length: 16 amino acids. Trimming removed 5 bases from V and 2 bases from J, with 18 bases in between. CDR1 and CDR2 from the germline V gene are SGHRS and YFSETQ.

The chain links TRBV20-1 to TRBJ2-5; D might be TRBD1 (6 bases). TRBJ2-7 matches the DNA end more closely, so the J call is doubtful. This CDR3 has 12 amino acids. CDR1 is DFQATT and CDR2 is SNEGSKA in the germline V gene (reference sequence). In DNA, the CDR3 is TGCAGTGCTAGACCGGCAGGGGCCGAGCAGTACTTC. This sequence encodes CSARPAGAEQYF.

As regards this clonotype: Possible read error: a much larger clone is one base away. The J gene is TRBJ2-7, the V gene TRBV18; 11 bases agree with TRBD2. The CDR3 has 18 residues. After removal of 3 bases from V and 0 bases from J, the junction contained 10 bases not matched to a gene. CDR1 and CDR2 from the germline V gene are KGHSH and LQKENI. CDR3 sequence reads: CASSPCGPSGRYSYEQYF. CDR3 DNA sequence: TGTGCCAGCTCACCGTGTGGGCCTAGCGGGAGGTACTCCTACGAGCAGTACTTC.

This chain connects TRBV12-3 or TRBV12-4 to TRBJ2-4; D unresolved. The J call may not be correct, given that the DNA end is closer to TRBJ2-5. The CDR3 is 12 amino acids. This chain's CDR3 is CASSSNLETQYF. The CDR3 DNA follows: TGTGCCAGCAGCTCAAACCTAGAGACCCAGTACTTC.

The V call is TRBV20-1, the J call TRBJ2-6, with D uncertain. V gave up 3 bases and J gave up 1 base, with 10 bases separating them. Looked up from germline, CDR1 is DFQATT and CDR2 is SNEGSKA (reference sequence). CDR3 length: 15 residues. CDR3 region: CSASAPGSGANVLTF. Written as DNA, the CDR3 is TGCAGTGCTAGTGCTCCCGGATCTGGGGCCAACGTCCTGACTTTC.

The genes are TRBV4-2 and TRBJ2-7; D ambiguous. Matching the DNA end better, TRBJ2-5 makes the J call doubtful. Looked up from germline, CDR1 is LGHNA and CDR2 is YNFKEQ. This CDR3 region has 15 residues. This chain's CDR3 is CASSQPFPGWETQYF. CDR3 nucleotides: TGTGCCAGCAGCCAACCTTTTCCCGGGTGGGAGACCCAGTACTTC.

This clonotype was observed a handful of times. This chain links TRBV6-1 with TRBJ2-3; D unresolved. CDR3 size: 13 residues. Germline loops: CDR1 MNHNS, CDR2 SASEGT. Trimming left V 5 bases short and J 0 bases short, with 6 bases between. The CDR3, as DNA: TGTGCCAGCAGTCAATGGAGCACAGATACGCAGTATTTT. Residues: CASSQWSTDTQYF.

This clonotype was counted once. The chain couples TRBV6-1 to TRBJ2-1; unclear D gene. Near its end, the DNA agrees better with TRBJ2-7, so the J call may be wrong. The length of the CDR3 is 13 residues. The germline V gene has CDR1 MNHNS and CDR2 SASEGT. CDR3 sequence (DNA): TGTGCCAGCATGGCAGGTGATAGCACCGAGCAGTACTTC. Protein sequence: CASMAGDSTEQYF.

V and J are TRBV6-2 or TRBV6-3 and TRBJ1-1; no clear D. There are 13 residues in the CDR3. Germline CDR1 MNHEY, CDR2 SVGEGT. The V end lost 7 bases, the J end lost 7 bases, and 16 bases lay between the germline ends. This CDR3 reads CASTASEADEAFF. The CDR3 nucleotides are TGTGCCAGCACTGCGTCGGAGGCGGATGAAGCTTTCTTT.

The rearrangement uses TRBV7-2 and TRBJ2-3; 8 positions agree with TRBD1. Per germline, CDR1 SGHTA and CDR2 FQGNSA. The J segment lost 4 bases and the V segment lost 5 bases, leaving 5 bases of the junction unmatched. This CDR3 is 14 amino acids long. The CDR3, as DNA: TGTGCCAGCAGCAACCGACAGGGGCCAGATACGCAGTATTTT. This encodes CASSNRQGPDTQYF.

J is TRBJ2-3 and V is TRBV4-1; TRBD1 agrees at 8 bases. Germline loops: CDR1 MGHRA, CDR2 YSYEKL. V dropped 4 bases and J dropped 6; count of bases not matched to a gene: 15. The length of the CDR3 is 17 residues. CDR3 sequence reads: CASSPAKWYRGDDTQYF. CDR3 bases: TGCGCCAGCAGCCCCGCAAAATGGTACAGGGGGGATGATACGCAGTATTTT.

The chain is built from TRBV20-1 and TRBJ1-2; 8 positions match TRBD1. Per germline, CDR1 DFQATT and CDR2 SNEGSKA (reference sequence). V lost 2 bases, J lost 7 bases, and 12 bases stayed unmatched. There are 15 residues in the CDR3. The CDR3 sequence is CSARTTGAVTSGYTF. CDR3 DNA: TGCAGTGCTAGAACGACAGGGGCAGTAACCTCTGGCTACACCTTC.

This chain links TRBV29-1 with TRBJ2-5, with 9 nucleotides matching TRBD1. The closer fit of TRBJ2-7 to the DNA end suggests the J call may be wrong. The CDR3 consists of 12 residues. Germline loops: CDR1 SQVTM, CDR2 ANQGSEA. The CDR3 region is CSVGGQGNEQYF. The CDR3 region has the DNA TGCAGCGTTGGGGGACAGGGCAACGAGCAGTACTTC.